This T cell receptor beta chain was captured by sequencing in a study of T cell repertoires in cytomegalovirus infection. Overall study context: TCR beta signatures that were public indicated CMV infection and matching HLA type.

TCRdb independently ran MiXCR on the reads; one entry per CDR3 protein. The sample shows some 680,000 distinct CDR3 sequences, 35% to 40% of them seen only once. In regard to this clonotype: What it binds is unknown. Sequence at one end of the junction differs from germline and may be a read error.

In germline, CDR1 is MDHEN, CDR2 SYDVKM. The CDR3 runs 11 residues. Findings and caveats of the study: Carriers of CMV plus the relevant HLA were identified by cumulative public TCR beta family frequency. In two of eight donors, the top clonotype was HLA-C-restricted CMV-specific.

The chain joins TRBV28 to TRBJ1-1; D call uncertain. Input material: PBMCs. The origin of this receptor is a human donor in good health (CMV status not recorded). Some clones in this sample may be carry-over from other donors' samples. This CDR3 is CSSRGKPEAFF. In DNA form, the CDR3 reads TGTTCCAGCAGAGGAAAACCTGAAGCTTTCTTT.